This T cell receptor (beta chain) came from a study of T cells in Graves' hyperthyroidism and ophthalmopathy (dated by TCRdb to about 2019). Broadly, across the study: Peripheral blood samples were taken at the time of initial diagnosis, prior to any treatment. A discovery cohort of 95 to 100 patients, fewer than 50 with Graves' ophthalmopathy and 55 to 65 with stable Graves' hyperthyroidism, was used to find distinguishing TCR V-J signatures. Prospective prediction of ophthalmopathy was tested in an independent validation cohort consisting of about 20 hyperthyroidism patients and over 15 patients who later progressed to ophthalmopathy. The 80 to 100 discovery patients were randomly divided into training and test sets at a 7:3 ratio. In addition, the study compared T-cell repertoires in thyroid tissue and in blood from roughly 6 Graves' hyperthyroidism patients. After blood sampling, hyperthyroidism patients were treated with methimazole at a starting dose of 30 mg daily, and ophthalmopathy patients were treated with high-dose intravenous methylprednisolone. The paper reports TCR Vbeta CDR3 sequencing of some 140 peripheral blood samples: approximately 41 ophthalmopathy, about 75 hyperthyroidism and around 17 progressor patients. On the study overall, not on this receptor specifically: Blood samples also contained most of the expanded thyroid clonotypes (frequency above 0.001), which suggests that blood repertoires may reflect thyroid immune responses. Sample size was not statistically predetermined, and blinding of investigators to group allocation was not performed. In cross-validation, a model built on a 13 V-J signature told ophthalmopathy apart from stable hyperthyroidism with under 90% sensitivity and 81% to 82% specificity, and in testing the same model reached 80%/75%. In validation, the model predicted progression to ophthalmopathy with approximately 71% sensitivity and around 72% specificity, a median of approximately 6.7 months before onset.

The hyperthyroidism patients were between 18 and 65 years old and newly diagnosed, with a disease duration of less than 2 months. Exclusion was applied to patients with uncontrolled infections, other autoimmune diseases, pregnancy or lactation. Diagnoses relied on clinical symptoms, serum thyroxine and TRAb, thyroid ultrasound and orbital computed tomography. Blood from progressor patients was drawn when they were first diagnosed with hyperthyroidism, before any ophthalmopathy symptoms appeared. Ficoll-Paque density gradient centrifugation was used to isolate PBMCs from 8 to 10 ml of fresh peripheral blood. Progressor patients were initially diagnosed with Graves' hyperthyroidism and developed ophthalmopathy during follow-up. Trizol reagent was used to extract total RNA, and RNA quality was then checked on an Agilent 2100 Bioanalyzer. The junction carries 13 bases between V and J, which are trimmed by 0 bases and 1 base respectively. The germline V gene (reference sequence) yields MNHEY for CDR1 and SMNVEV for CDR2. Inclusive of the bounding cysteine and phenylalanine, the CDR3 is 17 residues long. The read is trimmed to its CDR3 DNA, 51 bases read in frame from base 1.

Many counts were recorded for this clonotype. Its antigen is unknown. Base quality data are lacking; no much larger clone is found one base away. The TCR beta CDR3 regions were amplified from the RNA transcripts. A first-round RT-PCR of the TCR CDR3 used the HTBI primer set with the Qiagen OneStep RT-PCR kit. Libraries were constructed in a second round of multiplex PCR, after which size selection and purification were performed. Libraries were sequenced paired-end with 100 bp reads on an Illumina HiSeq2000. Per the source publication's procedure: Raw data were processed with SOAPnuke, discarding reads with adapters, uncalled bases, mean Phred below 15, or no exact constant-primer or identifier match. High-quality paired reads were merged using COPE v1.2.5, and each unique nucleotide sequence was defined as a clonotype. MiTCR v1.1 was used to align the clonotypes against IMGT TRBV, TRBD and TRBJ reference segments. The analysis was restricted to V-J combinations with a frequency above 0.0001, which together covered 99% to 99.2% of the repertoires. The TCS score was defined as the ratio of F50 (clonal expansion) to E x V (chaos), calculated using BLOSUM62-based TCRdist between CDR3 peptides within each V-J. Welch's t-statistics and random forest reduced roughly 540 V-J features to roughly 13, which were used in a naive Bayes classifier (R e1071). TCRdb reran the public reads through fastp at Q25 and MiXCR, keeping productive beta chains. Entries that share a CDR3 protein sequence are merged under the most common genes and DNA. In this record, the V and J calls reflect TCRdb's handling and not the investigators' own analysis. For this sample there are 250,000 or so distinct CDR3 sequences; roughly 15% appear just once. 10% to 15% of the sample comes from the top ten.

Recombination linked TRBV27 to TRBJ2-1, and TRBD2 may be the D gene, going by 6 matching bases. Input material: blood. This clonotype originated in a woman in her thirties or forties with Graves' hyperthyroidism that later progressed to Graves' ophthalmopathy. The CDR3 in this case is CASSLSARGKSYNEQFF. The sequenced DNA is TGTGCCAGCAGTTTATCGGCCCGGGGGAAATCCTACAATGAGCAGTTCTTC.